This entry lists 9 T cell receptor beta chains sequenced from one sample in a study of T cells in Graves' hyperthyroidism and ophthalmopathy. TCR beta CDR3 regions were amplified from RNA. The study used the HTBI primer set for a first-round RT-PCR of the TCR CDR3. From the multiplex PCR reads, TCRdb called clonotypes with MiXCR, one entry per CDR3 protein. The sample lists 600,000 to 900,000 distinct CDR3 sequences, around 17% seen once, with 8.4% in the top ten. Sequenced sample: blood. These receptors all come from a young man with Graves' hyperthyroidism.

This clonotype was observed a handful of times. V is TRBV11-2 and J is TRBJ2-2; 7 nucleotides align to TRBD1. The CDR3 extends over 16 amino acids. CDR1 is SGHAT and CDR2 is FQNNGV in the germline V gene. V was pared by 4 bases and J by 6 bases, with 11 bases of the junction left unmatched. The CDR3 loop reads CASSSQRGHPAGELFF. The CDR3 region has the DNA TGTGCCAGCAGCTCCCAGAGGGGGCACCCGGCCGGGGAGCTGTTTTTT.

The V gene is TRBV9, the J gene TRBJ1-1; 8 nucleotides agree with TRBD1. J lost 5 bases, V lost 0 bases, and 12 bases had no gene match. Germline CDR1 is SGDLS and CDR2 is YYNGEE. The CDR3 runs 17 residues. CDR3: CASSVDLGGQAGTEAFF. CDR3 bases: TGTGCCAGCAGCGTAGATTTGGGGGGACAGGCGGGAACTGAAGCTTTCTTT.

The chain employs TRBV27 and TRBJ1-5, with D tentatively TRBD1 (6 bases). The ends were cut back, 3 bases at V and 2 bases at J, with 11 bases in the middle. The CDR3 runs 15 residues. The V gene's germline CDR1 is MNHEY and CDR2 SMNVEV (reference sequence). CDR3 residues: CASSFNREGNQPQHF. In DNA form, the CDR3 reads TGTGCCAGCAGTTTCAACAGGGAGGGCAATCAGCCCCAGCATTTT.

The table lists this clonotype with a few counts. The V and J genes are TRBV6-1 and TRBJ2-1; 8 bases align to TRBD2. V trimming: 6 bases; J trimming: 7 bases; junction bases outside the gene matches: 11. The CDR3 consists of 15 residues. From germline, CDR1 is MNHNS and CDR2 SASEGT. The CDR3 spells CASSKRGTRGNEQFF. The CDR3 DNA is TGTGCCAGCAGCAAACGAGGGACTAGAGGTAATGAGCAGTTCTTC.

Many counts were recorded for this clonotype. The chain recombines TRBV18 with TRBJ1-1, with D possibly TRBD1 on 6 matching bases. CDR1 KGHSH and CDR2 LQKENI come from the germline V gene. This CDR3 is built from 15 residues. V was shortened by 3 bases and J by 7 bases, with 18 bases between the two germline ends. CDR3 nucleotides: TGTGCCAGCTCACCGTCGACGAGGGGGTTTAATGAAGCTTTCTTT. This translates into CASSPSTRGFNEAFF.

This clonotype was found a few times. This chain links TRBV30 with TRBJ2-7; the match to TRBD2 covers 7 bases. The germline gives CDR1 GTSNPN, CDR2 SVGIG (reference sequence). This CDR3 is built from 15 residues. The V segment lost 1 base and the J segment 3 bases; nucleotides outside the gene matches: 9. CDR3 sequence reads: CAWSGGLGLGYEQYF. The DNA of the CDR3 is TGTGCCTGGAGTGGCGGACTAGGGCTTGGCTACGAGCAGTACTTC.

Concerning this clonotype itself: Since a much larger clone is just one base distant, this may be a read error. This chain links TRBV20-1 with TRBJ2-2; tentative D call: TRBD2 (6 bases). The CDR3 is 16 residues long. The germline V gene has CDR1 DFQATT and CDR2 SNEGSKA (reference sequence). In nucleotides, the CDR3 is TGCAGTGCTAGGGCATTCGGAGGGCAGGGCACCGGGGGGCTGTTTTTT. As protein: CSARAFGGQGTGGLFF.

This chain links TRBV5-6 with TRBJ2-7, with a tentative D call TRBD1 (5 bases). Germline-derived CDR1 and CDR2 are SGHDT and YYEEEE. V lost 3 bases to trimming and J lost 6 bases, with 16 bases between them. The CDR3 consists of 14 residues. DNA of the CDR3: TGTGCCAGCAGCTCATTGGGGCAGGGCTGCGAGCAGTACTTC. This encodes CASSSLGQGCEQYF.

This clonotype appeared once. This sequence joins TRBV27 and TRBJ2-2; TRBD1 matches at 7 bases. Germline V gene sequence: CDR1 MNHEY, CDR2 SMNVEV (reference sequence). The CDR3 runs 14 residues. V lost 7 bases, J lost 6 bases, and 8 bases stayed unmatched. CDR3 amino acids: CASNPDRVPGELFF. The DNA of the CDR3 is TGTGCCAGCAATCCAGACAGGGTCCCCGGGGAGCTGTTTTTT.